This TCR beta chain came from a study of blood T cell repertoires in COVID-19. Germline loops: CDR1 MNHEY, CDR2 SMNVEV (reference sequence). V lost 7 bases and J lost 6, with 13 bases in between. The CDR3 has 13 residues. Method: immunoSEQ multiplex PCR; TCRdb's copy keeps in-frame clones and lacks some. The sample yields 250,000 to 350,000 clones, roughly 88% seen once. The sequenced material came from peripheral blood. This chain joins TRBV27 and TRBJ2-1; D possibly corresponds to TRBD2 (6 bases). The sequence came from a woman between 25 and 40 years old with active or convalescent COVID-19. This chain's CDR3 is CASTEGEGNEQFF. The DNA of the CDR3 is TGTGCCAGCACGGAGGGAGAAGGCAATGAGCAGTTCTTC.